Listed below are T cell receptor beta chains from one sample, sequenced in a study of response to subunit inactivated influenza vaccine. In TCRdb, the RT-PCR reads were re-called with MiXCR into one record per CDR3 protein. Of 430,000 or so distinct CDR3 sequences detected, approximately 10% appear once; the ten largest clones hold roughly 12%. Sequenced here: PBMCs from blood, sampled about 40 days after vaccination. The receptors were gathered from a middle-aged man who received an inactivated influenza vaccine. The CDR3 runs from the conserved cysteine through the conserved F or W. The D gene is left open where the match is weak. Expanded clones are given a class, and other clones once, few, many or no size at all.

size: many
D: TRBD2
J: TRBJ2-3
V: TRBV7-2
DNA: TGTGCCAGCAGCTTATGGTGGGCTCTAGCGGTGGAAAATACGCAGTATTTT
CDR3: CASSLWWALAVENTQYF

size: NA
D: TRBD2
J: TRBJ2-5
V: TRBV28
DNA: TGTGCCAGCAGCTCTCTCCTTGGACTAGCGGGGGCCCAAGAGACCCAGTACTTC
CDR3: CASSSLLGLAGAQETQYF

size: NA
D: NA
J: TRBJ2-5
V: TRBV27
DNA: NA
CDR3: CASSTSPPETQYF

size: many
D: NA
J: TRBJ2-7
V: TRBV27
DNA: TGTGCCAGCAGTTTAGGCACAGGAGCGAACGAGCAGTACTTC
CDR3: CASSLGTGANEQYF

size: few
D: TRBD1
J: TRBJ2-2
V: TRBV24-1
DNA: TGTGCCACCAGCCCGGGACAGGGGACCCCCGCGAACACCGGGGAGCTGTTTTTT
CDR3: CATSPGQGTPANTGELFF

size: NA
D: TRBD2
J: TRBJ2-7
V: TRBV7-9
DNA: TGTGCCAGCAGGTTTACCGGGACTAGCGGTTACGAGCAGTACTTC
CDR3: CASRFTGTSGYEQYF

size: NA
D: TRBD1
J: TRBJ2-1
V: TRBV6-1
DNA: TGTGCCAGCAGCGGGGACAGAAGAAACCAGTTCTTC
CDR3: CASSGDRRNQFF

size: NA
D: NA
J: TRBJ1-3
V: TRBV7-3
DNA: TGTGCCAGCGCCCCCTCGTCCGGAAACACCATATATTTT
CDR3: CASAPSSGNTIYF

size: NA
D: NA
J: TRBJ2-2
V: TRBV29-1
DNA: TGCAGCGGTCAAAACACCGGGGAGCTGTTTTTT
CDR3: CSGQNTGELFF

size: NA
D: NA
J: TRBJ1-4
V: TRBV12-3/TRBV12-4
DNA: TGTGCCAGCAGCCAAAGTGCAACTAATGAAAAACTGTTTTTT
CDR3: CASSQSATNEKLFF

size: NA
D: NA
J: TRBJ1-1
V: TRBV20-1
DNA: TGCAGTGCTAGAGGGTCTACTCCTGAAGCTTTCTTT
CDR3: CSARGSTPEAFF

size: NA
D: TRBD2
J: TRBJ2-5
V: TRBV7-2
DNA: TGTGCCAGCAGCCCAGGACTAGCGTCAGAGACCCAGTACTTC
CDR3: CASSPGLASETQYF

size: NA
D: TRBD2
J: TRBJ2-3
V: TRBV11-2
DNA: TGTGCCAGCAGCTTTGGGATAGCGGGGGGCACAGATACGCAGTATTTT
CDR3: CASSFGIAGGTDTQYF

size: many
D: TRBD2
J: TRBJ2-1
V: TRBV14
DNA: TGTGCCAGCAGCCGGTACAGCAGGGAGGGGAATGAGCAGTTCTTC
CDR3: CASSRYSREGNEQFF

size: NA
D: NA
J: TRBJ1-2
V: TRBV4-1
DNA: TGCGCCAGCAGCCAAGACCTCCTGGGGACAATATATGGCTACACCTTC
CDR3: CASSQDLLGTIYGYTF

size: NA
D: NA
J: TRBJ2-7
V: TRBV20-1
DNA: TGCAGTGCTAGAGATTTTGGGACACTCAGGGCCTACGAGCAGTACTTC
CDR3: CSARDFGTLRAYEQYF

size: few
D: NA
J: TRBJ2-4
V: TRBV28
DNA: TGTGCCAGCAGCCCCGGCGGGGACGGCAAAAACATTCAGTACTTC
CDR3: CASSPGGDGKNIQYF

size: NA
D: TRBD1
J: TRBJ2-3
V: TRBV5-5
DNA: TGTGCCAGCAGCACGGACAGGAACCGAGGAGATACGCAGTATTTT
CDR3: CASSTDRNRGDTQYF

size: few
D: NA
J: TRBJ1-1
V: TRBV20-1
DNA: TGCAGTGCTGGCAAGATCACTGAAGCTTTCTTT
CDR3: CSAGKITEAFF

size: few
D: TRBD2
J: TRBJ2-2
V: TRBV4-3
DNA: TGCGCCAGCAGCCAAGGCGGACTAGCGGGAGGGGGCACCGGGGAGCTGTTTTTT
CDR3: CASSQGGLAGGGTGELFF

size: NA
D: TRBD2
J: TRBJ2-7
V: TRBV28
DNA: TGTGCCAGCAGGGCCGCCGGGACTATGCCCTACGAGCAGTACTTC
CDR3: CASRAAGTMPYEQYF

size: NA
D: TRBD2
J: TRBJ2-4
V: TRBV29-1
DNA: TGCAGCGTTGCCCCAGCTAGCGGATCCAAAAACATTCAGTACTTC
CDR3: CSVAPASGSKNIQYF

size: many
D: NA
J: TRBJ2-7
V: TRBV27
DNA: TGTGCCAGCAGTTTTATCGGGGACTACGAGCAGTACTTC
CDR3: CASSFIGDYEQYF

size: NA
D: TRBD2
J: TRBJ2-1
V: TRBV10-3
DNA: TGTGCCATCAGTGGCGGACTAGCGTCCAATGAGCAGTTCTTC
CDR3: CAISGGLASNEQFF

size: few
D: TRBD1
J: TRBJ2-5
V: TRBV10-2
DNA: TGCGCCAGCAGTGAGTCAAGGACAGGGCAGGAAGAGACCCAGTACTTC
CDR3: CASSESRTGQEETQYF

size: few
D: TRBD2
J: TRBJ2-1
V: TRBV11-3
DNA: TGTGCCAGCAGCCGCCGGGCGGGAGGGTATGAGCAGTTCTTC
CDR3: CASSRRAGGYEQFF

size: few
D: NA
J: TRBJ2-1
V: TRBV21-1
DNA: TGTGCCAGCAGCAATGGGAGAGGACTAGCGGGAGGGTACAATGAGCAGTTCTTC
CDR3: CASSNGRGLAGGYNEQFF